One and the same sample provided the 10 T cell receptor beta chains below, sequenced in a study of T cell responses to AZD1222 COVID-19 vaccine. Method: immunoSEQ multiplex PCR; TCRdb's copy keeps in-frame clones and lacks some. The sample has about 110,000 clones, about 90% seen once. Here the sequenced sample was peripheral blood, taken 28 days after the second AZD1222 dose. The receptors originated from an adult who received the AZD1222 COVID-19 vaccine.

The sample holds one count of this clone. The gene calls are TRBV7-3 and TRBJ1-1; D may be TRBD1 (5 bases). Deletions cut 6 bases from V and 2 bases from J, with 10 bases between. This CDR3 comprises 13 residues. Germline CDR1 and CDR2: SGHTA and FQGTGA. The CDR3 DNA follows: TGTGCCAGCAGTGGGACGGTAAACACTGAAGCTTTCTTT. It codes for CASSGTVNTEAFF.

The gene calls are TRBV3-1 (or the pseudogene TRBV3-2) and TRBJ1-1; D might be TRBD1 (5 bases). Germline CDR1 reads LGHDT; CDR2 reads YNNKEL (reference sequence). V was pared by 4 bases and J by 4 bases, with 13 bases between. The CDR3 consists of 14 residues. The CDR3 is CASSLQGRGTEAFF. The CDR3, as DNA: TGTGCCAGCAGCCTTCAAGGGAGGGGCACTGAAGCTTTCTTT.

The rearrangement uses TRBV29-1 and TRBJ2-1; 7 bases are shared with TRBD1. The junction had 21 bases not matched to a gene; V was cut back by 1 base and J by 15 bases. Germline V gives CDR1 SQVTM, CDR2 ANQGSEA. The CDR3 totals 16 residues. The CDR3 here is CSVEGGGSGGSTRGFF. Here the CDR3 DNA reads TGCAGCGTTGAAGGTGGGGGCTCAGGGGGATCAACACGAGGGTTCTTC.

The V gene is TRBV27, the J gene TRBJ2-7; unclear D gene. Deletions cut 3 bases from V and 6 bases from J, with 12 bases between. CDR1 and CDR2 (germline): MNHEY, SMNVEV (reference sequence). The CDR3 totals 13 residues. In DNA form, the CDR3 reads TGTGCCAGCAGTTTTCAGCCTCCGGTCGAGCAGTACTTC. It encodes CASSFQPPVEQYF.

The chain couples TRBV5-1 to TRBJ2-1; D call uncertain. CDR1 SGHRS and CDR2 YFSETQ come from the germline V gene. With 0 bases removed from V and 6 bases from J, the gap between germline ends came to 7 bases. The CDR3 is made up of 13 amino acids. The chain's CDR3 is CASSLDRPNEQFF. As DNA, the CDR3 is TGCGCCAGCAGCTTGGACAGACCCAATGAGCAGTTCTTC.

This chain connects TRBV7-3 to TRBJ1-1, with D perhaps matching TRBD1 (6 bases). Germline-derived CDR1 and CDR2 are SGHTA and FQGTGA. The CDR3 covers 15 residues. The ends were cut back, 4 bases at V and 6 bases at J, with 18 bases in the middle. The CDR3: CASSSRSGGVSEAFF. The CDR3 DNA reads as TGTGCCAGCAGCTCCCGTTCGGGGGGCGTCTCTGAAGCTTTCTTT.

This chain links TRBV18 with TRBJ1-1; TRBD1 might be the D (5 bases). Between the trimmed V and J ends, which lost 6 bases and 11 bases, there was a span of 16 bases. The CDR3 has 12 residues. Germline V gives CDR1 KGHSH, CDR2 LQKENI. The CDR3 region is CASSPSRVGAFF. The CDR3 region has the DNA TGTGCCAGCTCTCCAAGCAGGGTAGGGGCTTTCTTT.

The rearrangement uses TRBV24-1 and TRBJ2-2; TRBD1 aligns across 10 bases. V dropped 10 bases and J dropped 0; count of bases not matched to a gene: 7. This CDR3 has 16 residues. Per germline, CDR1 KGHDR and CDR2 SFDVKD. The CDR3: CATRDRGPANTGELFF. The DNA of the CDR3 is TGTGCCACAAGAGACAGGGGGCCCGCGAACACCGGGGAGCTGTTTTTT.

About this clone: One end of the junction is discordant with germline, which a read error may explain. The rearrangement uses TRBV24-1 and TRBJ2-1; TRBD2 matches at 13 bases. The germline V gene encodes CDR1 KGHDR and CDR2 SFDVKD. This CDR3 has 13 amino acids. CDR3 region: CAARTSGSYEQFF. The DNA for the CDR3 is TGTGCCGCCAGGACTAGCGGGAGCTATGAGCAGTTCTTC.

The chain carries TRBV6-4 and TRBJ1-6, with 7 bases that match TRBD1. Germline-derived CDR1 and CDR2 are MRHNA and SNTAGT. J lost 8 bases, V lost 4 bases, and 8 bases had no gene match. The CDR3 length is 15 residues. The CDR3 DNA reads as TGTGCCAGCAGTGCATCCGGGACAGCGGATTCACCCCTCCACTTT. This gives the protein CASSASGTADSPLHF.